The 22 T cell receptor beta chains given below trace back to one sample, sequenced in a study of OX40 agonist ivuxolimab in advanced cancers. This table comes from immunoSEQ multiplex PCR, and its TCRdb copy is limited to in-frame clones, with some not included. The table has 30,000 to 45,000 clones, around 80% seen once. Sequenced here: CD4+ or CD8+ T cells sorted from blood, sampled in a trial of the OX40 agonist ivuxolimab. Receptor source: an adult with an advanced solid tumor such as melanoma, head and neck, liver or kidney cancer.

The chain couples TRBV5-1 to TRBJ2-3; TRBD1 matches at 7 bases. V shed 6 bases, J shed 4 bases, and the junction held 8 bases outside the gene matches. Germline assignment: CDR1 SGHRS and CDR2 YFSETQ. This CDR3 region has 14 residues. In DNA, the CDR3 is TGCGCCAGCAATCAAGCAGGGGGATCAGATACGCAGTATTTT. Its translation is CASNQAGGSDTQYF.

With respect to this clone: Mismatch with germline at one junction end may stem from a read error. The same CDR3 arises from other DNA sequences in this sample as well. V usage is TRBV19 and J usage is TRBJ2-7, with 7 bases matching TRBD2. The CDR3 totals 16 residues. Germline CDR1 and CDR2: LNHDA and SQIVND (reference sequence). CDR3 sequence reads: CASSIDGGGSFYEQYF. The CDR3 region has the DNA TGCGCCAGTAGTATTGACGGGGGAGGGAGCTTCTACGAGCAGTACTTC.

V and J are TRBV18 and TRBJ1-2, with 10 bases identical to TRBD1. The CDR3 covers 15 residues. The germline gives CDR1 KGHSH, CDR2 LQKENI. J was trimmed by 1 base and V by 5 bases; bases with no gene match: 4. DNA of the CDR3: TGTGCCAGCTCAGTCGGGACAGGGGATAACTATGGCTACACCTTC. Its protein is CASSVGTGDNYGYTF.

The J gene is TRBJ2-7, the V gene TRBV6-5; D tentatively reads TRBD1 or TRBD2 (5 bases each). The CDR3 sequence is 15 residues long. Per the germline V gene, CDR1 is MNHEY and CDR2 is SVGAGI. V lost 6 bases and J 0 bases, leaving 15 bases between the germline ends. CDR3 coding DNA: TGTGCCAGCAGCGAGGAAGGGACCTACTCCTACGAGCAGTACTTC. Translation gives CASSEEGTYSYEQYF.

The V and J genes are TRBV7-6 and TRBJ2-5; TRBD2 aligns across 7 bases. Germline-derived CDR1 and CDR2 are SGHVS and FNYEAQ. The CDR3 loop spans 15 amino acids. V lost 5 bases and J lost 5; bases outside the gene matches: 11. The DNA for the CDR3 is TGTGCCAGCAGCCGCCAACGGCTCGGGGGGGAGACCCAGTACTTC. Translated, it gives CASSRQRLGGETQYF. Filled out from reference TRBV7-6 and TRBJ2-5, the complete variable domain reads GAGVSQSPRYKVTKRGQDVALRCDPISGHVSLYWYRQALGQGPEFLTYFNYEAQQDKSGLPNDRFSAERPEGSISTLTIQRTEQRDSAMYRCASSRQRLGGETQYFGPGTRLLVL.

This chain connects TRBV5-1 to TRBJ1-6; D gene unclear. The CDR3 runs to 18 residues. Germline lookup yields CDR1 SGHRS and CDR2 YFSETQ. Trimming took 0 bases from V and 3 from J, leaving 16 bases between them. Here the CDR3 reads CASSLDPKQVSYNSPLHF. CDR3 nucleotide sequence: TGCGCCAGCAGCTTGGACCCAAAGCAGGTCAGCTATAATTCACCCCTCCACTTT.

The chain employs TRBV5-1 and TRBJ1-4; D is unclear. The CDR3 extends over 15 amino acids. Trimming took 4 bases from V and 1 from J, leaving 11 bases between them. Germline CDR1 SGHRS, CDR2 YFSETQ. The CDR3 reads CASSPTQITNEKLFF. CDR3 nucleotide sequence: TGCGCCAGCAGCCCTACACAGATAACTAATGAAAAACTGTTTTTT. The whole variable domain, remainder taken from reference TRBV5-1 and TRBJ1-4, is KAGVTQTPRYLIKTRGQQVTLSCSPISGHRSVSWYQQTPGQGLQFLFEYFSETQRNKGNFPGRFSGRQFSNSRSEMNVSTLELGDSALYLCASSPTQITNEKLFFGSGTQLSVL.

This clone was recorded once. Other DNA sequences of this sample code for an identical CDR3. The chain is built from TRBV9 and TRBJ1-4; tentative D call: TRBD1 (6 bases). The germline CDR1 and CDR2 sequences are SGDLS and YYNGEE. Trimming shortened V by 0 bases and J by 7 bases, and 13 bases separated the two germline ends. The CDR3 length is 15 residues. As DNA, the CDR3 is TGTGCCAGCAGCGTAGGGGGGCTGGGGGCTGAAAAACTGTTTTTT. Amino acid sequence: CASSVGGLGAEKLFF. The whole variable domain, filled in from reference TRBV9 and TRBJ1-4, reads DSGVTQTPKHLITATGQRVTLRCSPRSGDLSVYWYQQSLDQGLQFLIQYYNGEERAKGNILERFSAQQFPDLHSELNLSSLELGDSALYFCASSVGGLGAEKLFFGSGTQLSVL.

J is TRBJ1-6 and V is TRBV18; no definite D call. Trimming shortened V by 3 bases and J by 7 bases, and 13 bases separated the two germline ends. The CDR3 covers 15 residues. Germline loops: CDR1 KGHSH, CDR2 LQKENI. CDR3 DNA: TGTGCCAGCTCACCTCTAGGCCCAGCGAATTCACCCCTCCACTTT. This sequence encodes CASSPLGPANSPLHF. The variable domain in full, with the rest retrieved from reference TRBV18 and TRBJ1-6, is NAGVMQNPRHLVRRRGQEARLRCSPMKGHSHVYWYRQLPEEGLKFMVYLQKENIIDESGMPKERFSAEFPKEGPSILRIQQVVRGDSAAYFCASSPLGPANSPLHFGNGTRLTVT.

V is TRBV7-9 and J is TRBJ1-4; D gene uncertain. The V gene lost 1 base and the J gene lost 7 bases, with 10 bases spanning the gap. Germline lookup yields CDR1 SEHNR and CDR2 FQNEAQ (reference sequence). The CDR3 sequence is 14 residues long. In DNA form, the CDR3 reads TGTGCCAGCAGCTTAGAAGGGCAGCGTGAAAAACTGTTTTTT. Translation: CASSLEGQREKLFF.

The rearrangement joins TRBV6-1 to TRBJ1-2; D possibly corresponds to TRBD1 (5 bases). CDR3 size: 13 residues. Per germline, CDR1 MNHNS and CDR2 SASEGT. The V gene lost 2 bases and the J gene lost 9 bases, with 13 bases spanning the gap. The DNA for the CDR3 is TGTGCCAGCAGTGAACTCACGGGGCAACGCTACACCTTC. Residues: CASSELTGQRYTF.

This chain links TRBV6-6 with TRBJ2-7; the D is unclear. The V and J ends lost 5 bases and 6 bases respectively, with 11 bases between them. In germline, CDR1 is MNHNY, CDR2 SVGAGI (reference sequence). The CDR3 is 12 residues long. The CDR3 loop is CASSAQWGEQYF. CDR3 sequence (DNA): TGTGCCAGCAGTGCACAGTGGGGCGAGCAGTACTTC.

This rearrangement joins TRBV9 to TRBJ2-4; the D gene is possibly TRBD1 (5 bases). Trimming cost V 2 bases and J 4 bases, with 10 bases left between them. Germline V CDR1 and CDR2: SGDLS, YYNGEE. This CDR3 comprises 14 residues. The chain's CDR3 is CASSVTQAKNIQYF. The CDR3, as DNA: TGTGCCAGCAGCGTCACACAGGCTAAAAACATTCAGTACTTC. The variable domain in full, with the rest retrieved from reference TRBV9 and TRBJ2-4, is DSGVTQTPKHLITATGQRVTLRCSPRSGDLSVYWYQQSLDQGLQFLIQYYNGEERAKGNILERFSAQQFPDLHSELNLSSLELGDSALYFCASSVTQAKNIQYFGAGTRLSVL.

The rearrangement joins TRBV6-4 to TRBJ2-5; no reliable D call. CDR3 length: 15 amino acids. Trimming took 4 bases from V and 5 from J, leaving 17 bases between them. CDR1 is MRHNA, CDR2 SNTAGT, per germline. The CDR3 reads CASSVTVGAGETQYF. The CDR3 DNA is TGTGCCAGCAGTGTAACAGTAGGAGCTGGGGAGACCCAGTACTTC.

The chain employs TRBV6-4 and TRBJ2-1, with 12 nucleotides matching TRBD2. Trimming removed 2 bases from V and 7 bases from J; junction bases left unmatched: 0. The CDR3 has 14 residues. CDR1 is MRHNA and CDR2 is SNTAGT in the germline V gene. The CDR3 bases are TGTGCCAGCAGTGACGGACTAGCGGGGAATGAGCAGTTCTTC. It encodes CASSDGLAGNEQFF.

The J gene is TRBJ1-2, the V gene TRBV5-4, with TRBD1 matching over 7 bases. Per germline, CDR1 SGHNT and CDR2 YYREEE (reference sequence). J lost 2 bases, V lost 3 bases, and 7 bases had no gene match. This CDR3 is 15 amino acids long. The CDR3 DNA is TGTGCCAGCAGCTCACCTTCGACAGGGAACTATGGCTACACCTTC. Its translation: CASSSPSTGNYGYTF.

This clone was detected a few times. The chain has TRBV30 and TRBJ2-2, with D maybe TRBD2 (6 bases). V gave up 3 bases and J gave up 7 bases, with 12 bases separating them. CDR3 length: 13 residues. From germline, CDR1 is GTSNPN and CDR2 SVGIG (reference sequence). The CDR3 coding sequence is TGTGCCTGGAGCGGGGGTAAGGGCGGGGAGCTGTTTTTT. Encoded protein: CAWSGGKGGELFF.

This clone was recorded a few times. This chain joins TRBV27 and TRBJ2-7, with a tentative D call TRBD2 (7 bases). The V gene lost 3 bases and the J gene lost 6 bases, with 12 bases spanning the gap. The V gene's germline CDR1 is MNHEY and CDR2 SMNVEV (reference sequence). This CDR3 has 13 residues. CDR3 sequence: CASSLGGGGEQYF. CDR3 bases: TGTGCCAGCAGTTTGGGAGGGGGAGGCGAGCAGTACTTC.

This clone was observed a single time. V is TRBV5-6 and J is TRBJ1-1, with D perhaps matching TRBD1 (5 bases). This CDR3 comprises 16 residues. V lost 7 bases, J lost 1 base, and 20 bases lay in between. Per germline, CDR1 SGHDT and CDR2 YYEEEE. The CDR3 nucleotides are TGTGCCAGCTCAACCTACGGCGGGGGGAGGAACACTGAAGCTTTCTTT. Translating it yields CASSTYGGGRNTEAFF.

This chain connects TRBV10-1 to TRBJ2-1; the match to TRBD2 covers 9 bases. V lost 5 bases and J lost 0; bases outside the gene matches: 2. Germline V CDR1 and CDR2: WNHNN, SYGVQD (reference sequence). The CDR3 length is 15 residues. The CDR3 DNA sequence: TGCGCCAGCAGTCTAGCGGGGAGCTCCTACAATGAGCAGTTCTTC. Its protein is CASSLAGSSYNEQFF.

The rearrangement joins TRBV7-3 to TRBJ2-7, with D possibly being TRBD1 (6 bases). Germline lookup yields CDR1 SGHTA and CDR2 FQGTGA. Trimming left V 7 bases short and J 5 bases short, with 21 bases between. The CDR3 loop spans 15 amino acids. CDR3 sequence (DNA): TGTGCCAGCACCCCTTTCAGGTTCAGGGGAAACGAGCAGTACTTC. Translation: CASTPFRFRGNEQYF.

This clone was recorded once. The V call is TRBV4-3, the J call TRBJ1-5; D remains unclear. In germline, CDR1 is LGHNA, CDR2 YSLEER. Trimming pared 4 bases from V and 0 bases from J, leaving 10 bases between. This CDR3 is built from 15 residues. This CDR3 reads CASSPSPSSNQPQHF. DNA for the CDR3: TGCGCCAGCAGCCCGTCACCGAGTAGCAATCAGCCCCAGCATTTT.